Shown below are 17 T cell receptor beta chains from a single sample sequenced in a study of blood T cell repertoires in COVID-19. Generated by immunoSEQ multiplex PCR, the TCRdb table keeps only in-frame clones and is missing some. The table records 350,000 to 450,000 clones, around nine tenths of them present only once. Input material: PBMCs or T cells enriched from blood (not recorded which). These TCRs come from a woman in her 30s who had recovered from COVID-19.

The chain joins TRBV19 to TRBJ1-5; 7 bases line up with TRBD1. V shed 6 bases, J shed 1 base, and the junction held 9 bases outside the gene matches. The CDR3 runs to 16 residues. The germline V gene encodes CDR1 LNHDA and CDR2 SQIVND (reference sequence). The CDR3 loop reads CASSRPQGVSNQPQHF. For the CDR3, the DNA is TGTGCCAGTAGCCGACCCCAGGGGGTAAGCAATCAGCCCCAGCATTTT.

The V call is TRBV29-1, the J call TRBJ2-1; D unclear. Per the germline V gene, CDR1 is SQVTM and CDR2 is ANQGSEA. Trimming cost V 1 base and J 2 bases, with 9 bases left between them. The CDR3 spans 14 residues. CDR3 amino acids: CSVEATVAYNEQFF. The CDR3 DNA sequence: TGCAGCGTTGAAGCTACAGTAGCCTACAATGAGCAGTTCTTC.

The chain employs TRBV7-9 and TRBJ1-4; 8 bases fit TRBD1. From germline, CDR1 is SEHNR and CDR2 FQNEAQ (reference sequence). CDR3 length: 14 amino acids. Unmatched junction bases numbered 9, after V lost 6 bases and J lost 9 bases. Written as DNA, the CDR3 is TGTGCCAGCAGGCAAACAGGGGGGTATCAAAAACTGTTTTTT. Protein sequence: CASRQTGGYQKLFF. Using reference TRBV7-9 and TRBJ1-4 for the parts outside the CDR3, the full variable domain is DTGVSQNPRHKITKRGQNVTFRCDPISEHNRLYWYRQTLGQGPEFLTYFQNEAQLEKSRLLSDRFSAERPKGSFSTLEIQRTEQGDSAMYLCASRQTGGYQKLFFGSGTQLSVL.

This rearrangement joins TRBV27 to TRBJ1-4, with D hard to call. The germline V gene encodes CDR1 MNHEY and CDR2 SMNVEV (reference sequence). V was clipped by 6 bases and J by 4 bases, with 9 bases between them. This CDR3 is 13 amino acids long. The CDR3 DNA reads as TGTGCCAGCAGGGAGGTGTTTAATGAAAAACTGTTTTTT. The encoded protein is CASREVFNEKLFF.

This clone was observed a handful of times. The chain joins TRBV15 to TRBJ2-3, with D unresolved. The V gene lost 0 bases and the J gene lost 2 bases, with 9 bases spanning the gap. Germline CDR1 LNHNV, CDR2 YYDKDF (reference sequence). The CDR3 covers 15 residues. As DNA, the CDR3 is TGTGCCACCAGCAGAGATAGTCAACCCACAGATACGCAGTATTTT. It yields the protein CATSRDSQPTDTQYF.

Details on this clone: Other DNA sequences from this sample encode an identical CDR3 as well. This chain connects TRBV24-1 to TRBJ1-2; D uncertain. This CDR3 contains 12 residues. Trimming stripped 3 bases from V and 5 bases from J, with 6 bases between. The germline CDR1 and CDR2 sequences are KGHDR and SFDVKD. The CDR3 sequence: CATSDPGYGYTF. CDR3 in DNA: TGTGCCACCAGTGATCCGGGGTATGGCTACACCTTC.

V gene TRBV4-1 combines with J gene TRBJ1-2, with D possibly TRBD1 on 6 matching bases. The CDR3 is 11 residues long. In germline, CDR1 is MGHRA, CDR2 YSYEKL. V was trimmed by 4 bases and J by 6 bases, leaving 6 bases between them. CDR3: CASSPGDGYTF. DNA of the CDR3: TGCGCCAGCAGCCCAGGGGATGGCTACACCTTC.

The gene calls are TRBV29-1 and TRBJ2-4, with TRBD1 as a possible D gene (5 bases). Trimming removed 6 bases at V and 2 bases at J, with 11 bases between. Germline V gene data show CDR1 as SQVTM and CDR2 as ANQGSEA. The CDR3 has 13 amino acids. The CDR3: CSVFSGSKNIQYF. Here the CDR3 DNA reads TGCAGCGTGTTTTCAGGGTCCAAAAACATTCAGTACTTC.

J is TRBJ1-6 and V is TRBV27; 7 nucleotides line up with TRBD1. V shed 5 bases, J shed 8 bases, and the junction held 18 bases outside the gene matches. Looked up from germline, CDR1 is MNHEY and CDR2 is SMNVEV (reference sequence). The CDR3 has 18 amino acids. The CDR3 sequence is CASSNPASTGFLHSPLHF. The CDR3 DNA sequence: TGTGCCAGCAGTAATCCAGCTTCGACAGGGTTCCTCCATTCACCCCTCCACTTT.

Here the CDR3 DNA reads TGTGCCAGCAGACGCGACAGGGGGCGGGAGTACTTC. It yields the protein CASRRDRGREYF. The chain joins TRBV6-5 to TRBJ2-7, with 10 bases fitting TRBD1. V dropped 6 bases and J dropped 11; count of bases not matched to a gene: 7. The CDR3 spans 12 residues. In germline, CDR1 is MNHEY, CDR2 SVGAGI.

This clone was recorded only once. The gene calls are TRBV5-1 and TRBJ1-6, with 10 bases identical to TRBD1. Germline CDR1 and CDR2: SGHRS and YFSETQ. This CDR3 has 14 residues. Unmatched junction bases numbered 5, after V lost 4 bases and J lost 10 bases. The CDR3 coding sequence is TGCGCCAGCAGCCGGGACAGGGGAGAATCACCCCTCCACTTT. This codes for CASSRDRGESPLHF.

The rearrangement joins TRBV4-2 to TRBJ2-7; 10 bases are a match to TRBD2. The length of the CDR3 is 16 residues. Germline V gene data show CDR1 as LGHNA and CDR2 as YNFKEQ. Trimming removed 0 bases from V and 4 bases from J; junction bases left unmatched: 6. The CDR3 DNA follows: TGTGCCAGCAGCCAAGAAGGAGCGGGAGGGATGTACGAGCAGTACTTC. Amino acid sequence: CASSQEGAGGMYEQYF.

The J gene is TRBJ2-7, the V gene TRBV6-2 or TRBV6-3; 12 nucleotides line up with TRBD1. Germline V lookup: CDR1 MNHEY, CDR2 SVGEGT. Trimming removed 2 bases from V and 3 bases from J; junction bases left unmatched: 5. The CDR3 contains 16 residues. CDR3 loop: CASSYPGQGAHYEQYF. In DNA form, the CDR3 reads TGTGCCAGCAGTTACCCGGGACAGGGGGCCCACTACGAGCAGTACTTC.

The chain links TRBV5-4 to TRBJ2-2; 8 bases are a match to TRBD2. With V trimmed by 4 bases and J by 6 bases, 8 bases remained unmatched. The length of the CDR3 is 15 residues. In germline, CDR1 is SGHNT, CDR2 YYREEE (reference sequence). The CDR3, as DNA: TGTGCCAGCAGCCCGGGAGGGGAGTGGCCCGGGGAGCTGTTTTTT. Protein sequence: CASSPGGEWPGELFF.

The V gene is TRBV25-1, the J gene TRBJ2-7; possible D gene TRBD1, 5 bases. This CDR3 has 12 residues. V was cut by 4 bases and J by 4 bases, with 8 bases left in between. Germline V gives CDR1 MGHDK, CDR2 SYGVNS. The CDR3 nucleotides read TGTGCCAGCAGTGGCCAGGGTTACGAGCAGTACTTC. Translating it yields CASSGQGYEQYF.

V and J are TRBV19 and TRBJ2-7; 7 bases match TRBD1. Trimming at V came to 4 bases and at J to 3 bases, leaving 3 bases not matched to a gene. Germline V CDR1 and CDR2: LNHDA, SQIVND (reference sequence). This CDR3 has 13 residues. The CDR3 protein is CASSNRQGYEQYF. CDR3 nucleotides: TGTGCCAGTAGTAACCGACAGGGCTACGAGCAGTACTTC. The entire variable domain, with the rest obtained from reference TRBV19 and TRBJ2-7, is as follows: DGGITQSPKYLFRKEGQNVTLSCEQNLNHDAMYWYRQDPGQGLRLIYYSQIVNDFQKGDIAEGYSVSREKKESFPLTVTSAQKNPTAFYLCASSNRQGYEQYFGPGTRLTVT.

V is TRBV7-2 and J is TRBJ2-7, with a tentative D call TRBD1 (6 bases). Germline values: CDR1 SGHTA, CDR2 FQGNSA. The CDR3 loop spans 15 amino acids. V dropped 5 bases and J dropped 3 bases, with 17 bases sitting between them. Here the CDR3 DNA reads TGTGCCAGCAGCCTCCGACAGGAGAAGAACTACGAGCAGTACTTC. Residues: CASSLRQEKNYEQYF.